Listed here is a single TCR beta chain. The V end was cut by 3 bases, the J end by 12 bases, with 15 bases between. Germline CDR1 reads SQVTM; CDR2 reads ANQGSEA. This CDR3 has 12 amino acids. The entry originates in a study of T cells after yellow fever vaccination. One entry per CDR3 protein, called by TCRdb with MiXCR from the 5' RACE reads. The sample includes 510,000 or so distinct CDR3 sequences, about 19% of them seen just once. The source of this sequence is a man aged 30 to 45 who received the YFV17D yellow fever vaccine. The sequencing here drew on PBMCs, taken 15 days after the yellow fever booster vaccination. The V call is TRBV29-1, the J call TRBJ2-1; D gene ambiguous. DNA of the CDR3: TGCAGCGTTGATGGCGGATCTCGTGTGCAGTTCTTC. It is translated as CSVDGGSRVQFF.